These 30 T cell receptor beta chains originate from one sample sequenced in a study of immune heterogeneity within non-small cell lung tumors. Using 32 V and 13 J primers, multiplex PCR amplified TCR beta CDR3. TCRdb independently ran MiXCR on the multiplex PCR reads; one entry per CDR3 protein. The sample shows around 10,000 distinct CDR3 sequences, 25% to 30% of them seen only once. The template consisted of bulk tumor genomic DNA, with 600 ng used per sample. Several spatially distant biopsies were obtained per primary tumor intraoperatively. Each patient presented with untreated, newly diagnosed non-small cell lung cancer and received curative surgery. The specimen was lung tumor tissue. These receptors were obtained from a man in his fifties with non-small cell lung cancer.

The chain joins TRBV7-2 to TRBJ2-7; D uncertain. Germline lookup yields CDR1 SGHTA and CDR2 FQGNSA. Trimming removed 1 base from V and 5 bases from J, with 9 bases in between. The CDR3 extends over 13 amino acids. Written as DNA, the CDR3 is TGTGCCAGCAGCTTAGTTTGGTCGGACGAGCAGTACTTC. As protein: CASSLVWSDEQYF.

About this clonotype: A much larger clone sits a single nucleotide away, making a read error possible. J is TRBJ1-2 and V is TRBV18, with 8 nucleotides matching TRBD1. Per the germline V gene, CDR1 is KGHSH and CDR2 is LQKENI. The CDR3 runs 17 residues. CDR3 sequence reads: CASSPQRTGNGVSGYSF. CDR3 coding DNA: TGTGCCAGCTCACCACAAAGGACAGGGAATGGCGTGAGTGGCTACAGCTTC.

The sample holds many counts of this clonotype. V is TRBV30 and J is TRBJ1-5; tentatively, D is TRBD1 (5 bases). This CDR3 region has 13 residues. In germline, CDR1 is GTSNPN, CDR2 SVGIG (reference sequence). Trimming took off 3 bases at V and 7 bases at J, with 13 bases between the two ends. CDR3 DNA sequence: TGTGCCTGGAGCCCCCGGGGGTTACAGCCCCAGCATTTT. Amino acid sequence: CAWSPRGLQPQHF.

By its share, this clonotype is medium-sized. The gene calls are TRBV6-2 or TRBV6-3 and TRBJ2-2; 8 bases match TRBD2. The CDR3 extends over 14 amino acids. V lost 2 bases to trimming and J lost 8 bases; unmatched junction nucleotides: 4. Germline lookup yields CDR1 MNHEY and CDR2 SVGEGT. In DNA, the CDR3 is TGTGCCAGCAGTTACCGGCGGGAGGCAGGGGAGCTGTTTTTT. This gives the protein CASSYRREAGELFF.

The CDR3 DNA reads TGTGCCAGCAGGCCTAAAGGGTTTCGCGAAAAACTGTTTTTT. This gives the protein CASRPKGFREKLFF. The chain carries TRBV28 and TRBJ1-4; no clear D gene. Germline assignment: CDR1 MDHEN and CDR2 SYDVKM. The CDR3 has 14 residues. V shed 6 bases and J shed 8 bases, with 16 bases lying between them. Based on the CDR3 plus reference TRBV28 and TRBJ1-4, the full variable domain is DVKVTQSSRYLVKRTGEKVFLECVQDMDHENMFWYRQDPGLGLRLIYFSYDVKMKEKGDIPEGYSVSREKKERFSLILESASTNQTSMYLCASRPKGFREKLFFGSGTQLSVL.

In the case of this clonotype: A much larger clone lies one base from this, so it may be a read error. The chain joins TRBV2 to TRBJ1-6, with TRBD1 matching 8 bases. CDR1 SNHLY and CDR2 FYNNEI come from the germline V gene. The CDR3 covers 14 residues. Here the CDR3 DNA reads TGTGCCAGCAGAGGACAGGGAGGATCTTCACCCCTCCTCTTT. Its translation: CASRGQGGSSPLLF.

This clonotype came up a few times. The chain is built from TRBV6-4 and TRBJ2-7; 11 positions agree with TRBD1. Trimming removed 6 bases from V and 6 bases from J; junction bases left unmatched: 10. Germline CDR1 and CDR2: MRHNA and SNTAGT. The CDR3 is made up of 15 amino acids. The CDR3 loop is CASSPGTGGVCEQYF. CDR3 nucleotide sequence: TGTGCCAGCAGCCCCGGGACAGGGGGGGTCTGCGAGCAGTACTTC.

The V call is TRBV9, the J call TRBJ1-5; D is ambiguous. This CDR3 spans 14 amino acids. Germline CDR1 reads SGDLS; CDR2 reads YYNGEE. The V gene lost 0 bases and the J gene lost 4 bases, with 8 bases spanning the gap. CDR3 region: CASSVDSGNQPQHF. For the CDR3, the DNA is TGTGCCAGCAGCGTAGACAGTGGTAATCAGCCCCAGCATTTT. The whole variable domain, filled in from reference TRBV9 and TRBJ1-5, reads DSGVTQTPKHLITATGQRVTLRCSPRSGDLSVYWYQQSLDQGLQFLIQYYNGEERAKGNILERFSAQQFPDLHSELNLSSLELGDSALYFCASSVDSGNQPQHFGDGTRLSIL.

This clonotype has just one count. Since a much larger clone is just one base distant, this may be a read error. The chain has TRBV7-2 and TRBJ1-6; D is undetermined. The V gene lost 9 bases and the J gene lost 7 bases, with 16 bases spanning the gap. The CDR3 runs to 14 residues. Germline CDR1 is SGHTA and CDR2 is FQGNSA. The CDR3 here is CARSFTGMNSPLHF. The CDR3 DNA is TGTGCCAGAAGTTTCACGGGGATGAATTCACCCCTCCACTTT.

In regard to this clonotype: This may stem from a read error, because a much larger clone lies one nucleotide away. The rearrangement uses TRBV3-1 and TRBJ1-6; maybe TRBD1 (5 bases). Germline V gene lookup returns CDR1 LGHDT and CDR2 YNNKEL (reference sequence). Trimming removed 3 bases from V and 4 bases from J, with 7 bases in between. The CDR3 is 14 residues long. CDR3 DNA: TGTGCCAGCAGCCAGACAGCGTATAATTCACCCCTCCACTTT. Translated, it gives CASSQTAYNSPLHF.

The chain has TRBV20-1 and TRBJ2-7; TRBD2 aligns across 12 bases. CDR1 DFQATT and CDR2 SNEGSKA come from the germline V gene (reference sequence). After removal of 6 bases from V and 3 bases from J, the junction contained 3 bases not matched to a gene. The CDR3 is made up of 13 amino acids. The CDR3 sequence is CSAPGLAGYEQYF. In nucleotides, the CDR3 is TGCAGTGCCCCGGGACTAGCGGGCTACGAGCAGTACTTC.

Sample share makes this clonotype medium-sized (0.01 to 0.1%). This chain connects TRBV20-1 to TRBJ2-1; D may be TRBD1 or TRBD2 (5 bases each). The germline V and J ends were trimmed by 3 bases and 4 bases, with 13 bases remaining between them. Germline lookup yields CDR1 DFQATT and CDR2 SNEGSKA (reference sequence). The CDR3 has 14 residues. The CDR3 nucleotides read TGCAGTGCTAGGGGGGAGACACAGTACAATGAGCAGTTCTTC. Amino acids: CSARGETQYNEQFF.

This clonotype qualifies as medium-sized. This chain links TRBV20-1 with TRBJ2-1, with unresolved D. The CDR3 extends over 13 amino acids. In germline, CDR1 is DFQATT, CDR2 SNEGSKA (reference sequence). The V end lost 2 bases, the J end lost 6 bases, and 11 bases lay between the germline ends. In DNA, the CDR3 is TGCAGTGCTAGACACCCTAGTGCCAATGAGCAGTTCTTC. This encodes CSARHPSANEQFF.

By proportion, this clonotype is medium-sized. The CDR3 nucleotides are TGTGCCAGCAGCCCCCGCTCGTACGAGCAGTACTTC. Translated, it gives CASSPRSYEQYF. This chain joins TRBV11-1 and TRBJ2-7; D remains ambiguous. Trimming pared 5 bases from V and 4 bases from J, leaving 9 bases between. The CDR3 covers 12 residues. Germline V gene sequence: CDR1 SGHAT, CDR2 FQDESV (reference sequence).

To note about this clonotype: This may stem from a read error, because a much larger clone lies one nucleotide away. The gene calls are TRBV6-4 and TRBJ2-1, with 12 nucleotides matching TRBD2. Germline V gene sequence: CDR1 MRHNA, CDR2 SNTAGT. J gave up 4 bases and V 7 bases, and 5 bases lay outside the gene matches. The CDR3 is 15 residues long. The CDR3 protein is CASNETSGGYNEQFF. DNA for the CDR3: TGTGCCAGCAATGAGACTAGCGGGGGTTACAATGAGCAGTTCTTC.

This clonotype was counted ten times or more. CDR3 DNA sequence: TGTGCCAGCAGTCGGGGCAGGACCCTCCAAGAGACCCAGTACTTC. Its protein product is CASSRGRTLQETQYF. This chain links TRBV25-1 with TRBJ2-5; D is perhaps TRBD1 or TRBD2 (5 bases each). V lost 5 bases and J lost 1, with 14 bases in between. CDR1 is MGHDK and CDR2 is SYGVNS in the germline V gene. The length of the CDR3 is 15 residues.

This clonotype was found once. This may stem from a read error, because a much larger clone lies one nucleotide away. The chain employs TRBV29-1 and TRBJ2-4, with a possible D match to TRBD2 (5 bases). V lost 7 bases to trimming and J lost 8 bases, with 15 bases between them. Germline CDR1 and CDR2: SQVTM and ANQGSEA. The CDR3 has 12 residues. The CDR3 bases are TGCAGCGGCGGACGAGAGGGAGACATTCAGTACTTC. It translates to CSGGREGDIQYF.

V is TRBV6-5 and J is TRBJ1-3, with D uncertain. The CDR3 is made up of 14 amino acids. Trimming took off 0 bases at V and 4 bases at J, with 7 bases between the two ends. Per germline, CDR1 MNHEY and CDR2 SVGAGI. The DNA of the CDR3 is TGTGCCAGCAGTTACTCAGTTGGCGGAAACACCATATATTTT. This translates into CASSYSVGGNTIYF.

This clonotype was recorded a few times. V and J are TRBV4-1 and TRBJ2-2; perhaps TRBD2 as D (6 bases). CDR1 and CDR2 (germline): MGHRA, YSYEKL. Trimming cost V 8 bases and J 1 base, with 11 bases left between them. The CDR3 has 14 residues. CDR3 region: CASRRAGNTGELFF. The CDR3 DNA reads TGCGCCAGCCGGAGGGCCGGGAACACCGGGGAGCTGTTTTTT.

V and J are TRBV3-1 and TRBJ2-2, with TRBD2 matching over 9 bases. CDR3 length equals 16 residues. The trim removed 4 bases at V and 7 bases at J, leaving 10 bases unmatched. Germline CDR1 is LGHDT and CDR2 is YNNKEL (reference sequence). DNA for the CDR3: TGTGCCAGCAGCCCCCTAGCGGGGTCCTTCGTCGGGGAGCTGTTTTTT. It encodes CASSPLAGSFVGELFF.

A word on this clonotype: At one end the junction does not follow the germline gene, possibly because of a read error. The J gene is TRBJ2-2, the V gene TRBV7-6; D is possibly TRBD2 (5 bases). The CDR3 is 15 residues long. Looked up from germline, CDR1 is SGHVS and CDR2 is FNYEAQ. DNA for the CDR3: TGTGCCAGCAGCTTAGCTTCGGGGATCGCCGGGGAGCTGCTTTTT. As protein: CASSLASGIAGELLF.

Many counts were recorded for this clonotype. This chain links TRBV5-6 with TRBJ2-7; 9 bases agree with TRBD2. V shed 4 bases, J shed 6 bases, and the junction held 8 bases outside the gene matches. The CDR3 spans 14 residues. CDR1 is SGHDT, CDR2 YYEEEE, per germline. CDR3 bases: TGTGCCAGCAGCCCGACTAGCGGAACGGCCGAGCAGTACTTC. Translation: CASSPTSGTAEQYF. Drawing the rest from reference TRBV5-6 and TRBJ2-7, the complete variable domain is DAGVTQSPTHLIKTRGQQVTLRCSPKSGHDTVSWYQQALGQGPQFIFQYYEEEERQRGNFPDRFSGHQFPNYSSELNVNALLLGDSALYLCASSPTSGTAEQYFGPGTRLTVT.

In this sample, this clonotype turned up a few times. At one boundary the junction diverges from the germline segment, which might be a read error. CDR3 residues: CAIRPGQGNAEAFF. CDR3 nucleotide sequence: TGTGCCATCAGACCGGGACAGGGGAACGCTGAAGCTTTCTTT. This sequence joins TRBV10-3 and TRBJ1-1; 10 nucleotides agree with TRBD1. The germline CDR1 and CDR2 sequences are ENHRY and SYGVKD. CDR3 length equals 14 residues.

V and J are TRBV29-1 and TRBJ2-2, with TRBD1 matching over 7 bases. CDR1 SQVTM and CDR2 ANQGSEA come from the germline V gene. The CDR3 consists of 14 residues. The V segment lost 6 bases and the J segment 4 bases; nucleotides outside the gene matches: 8. The CDR3 reads CSVSTGTATGELFF. The CDR3 DNA is TGCAGCGTCTCGACCGGGACAGCCACCGGGGAGCTGTTTTTT.

This clonotype appeared a few times. V and J are TRBV30 and TRBJ1-4; TRBD1 matches 9 bases. The germline CDR1 and CDR2 sequences are GTSNPN and SVGIG (reference sequence). The CDR3 consists of 16 residues. Trimming cost V 0 bases and J 0 bases; bases outside gene matches: 2. The CDR3 nucleotides are TGTGCCTGGAGTGTACAGGGGGCAGCAACTAATGAAAAACTGTTTTTT. Its translation: CAWSVQGAATNEKLFF.

This chain connects TRBV4-1 to TRBJ2-3, with TRBD1 identical over 11 bases. CDR3 length: 18 residues. Germline lookup yields CDR1 MGHRA and CDR2 YSYEKL. The V segment lost 6 bases and the J segment 3 bases; nucleotides outside the gene matches: 14. This CDR3 reads CASSFSPGTGGGTDTQYF. The CDR3 DNA reads TGCGCCAGCAGTTTTTCCCCCGGGACAGGGGGAGGTACAGATACGCAGTATTTT.

This clonotype was detected a few times. V is TRBV19 and J is TRBJ1-1; possibly TRBD1 for D (5 bases). Trimming took 7 bases from V and 1 from J, leaving 16 bases between them. CDR1 is LNHDA and CDR2 is SQIVND in the germline V gene (reference sequence). The CDR3 spans 15 residues. The CDR3 region is CASTIKGPSNTEAFF. In DNA, the CDR3 is TGTGCCAGTACGATCAAGGGGCCTTCGAACACTGAAGCTTTCTTT.

In its sample, this clonotype was seen a few times. This CDR3 reads CASSPRTGNTEAFF. As DNA, the CDR3 is TGTGCCAGCAGCCCTAGGACAGGGAACACTGAAGCTTTCTTT. The chain employs TRBV6-1 and TRBJ1-1; 7 bases line up with TRBD1. The CDR3 is 14 residues long. Germline CDR1 and CDR2: MNHNS and SASEGT. Trimming cost V 6 bases and J 1 base; bases outside gene matches: 5.

This clonotype has a handful of counts. This sequence joins TRBV29-1 and TRBJ1-3; D may be TRBD1 (5 bases). The CDR3 runs to 15 residues. Germline lookup yields CDR1 SQVTM and CDR2 ANQGSEA. V was clipped by 4 bases and J by 0 bases, with 13 bases between them. CDR3 in amino acids: CSVAGTDYSGNTIYF. The CDR3 coding sequence is TGCAGCGTTGCCGGGACGGATTACTCTGGAAACACCATATATTTT.

In its sample, this clonotype is medium-sized. The chain employs TRBV2 and TRBJ1-1; no reliable D call. The CDR3 runs 14 residues. Between the trimmed V and J ends, which lost 7 bases and 2 bases, there was a span of 14 bases. Germline V gene lookup returns CDR1 SNHLY and CDR2 FYNNEI. Here the CDR3 reads CASILGEGNTEAFF. Here the CDR3 DNA reads TGTGCCAGCATTCTGGGTGAGGGTAACACTGAAGCTTTCTTT.